This T cell receptor (beta chain) was sequenced for a study of T cell repertoires in cytomegalovirus infection. This clonotype has just a few counts. Its antigen is undetermined. This CDR3 comprises 15 residues. Deletions cut 1 base from V and 4 bases from J, with 13 bases between. The germline gives CDR1 SGHVS, CDR2 FNYEAQ. TCRdb used MiXCR to reprocess the reads, holding one entry per CDR3 protein. The sample shows under 850,000 distinct CDR3 sequences, approximately 33% of them seen only once. Sequences were derived from cultured PBMCs, sampled from culture after CMV antigen stimulation. The TCR comes from a human donor in good health (CMV status not recorded). Some clones in this sample may be carry-over from other donors' samples. The chain combines TRBV7-6 with TRBJ2-5, with a weak D call TRBD2 (6 bases). The CDR3 sequence: CASSLGGIGGETQYF. CDR3 nucleotide sequence: TGTGCCAGCAGCTTAGGGGGGATCGGGGGAGAGACCCAGTACTTC.